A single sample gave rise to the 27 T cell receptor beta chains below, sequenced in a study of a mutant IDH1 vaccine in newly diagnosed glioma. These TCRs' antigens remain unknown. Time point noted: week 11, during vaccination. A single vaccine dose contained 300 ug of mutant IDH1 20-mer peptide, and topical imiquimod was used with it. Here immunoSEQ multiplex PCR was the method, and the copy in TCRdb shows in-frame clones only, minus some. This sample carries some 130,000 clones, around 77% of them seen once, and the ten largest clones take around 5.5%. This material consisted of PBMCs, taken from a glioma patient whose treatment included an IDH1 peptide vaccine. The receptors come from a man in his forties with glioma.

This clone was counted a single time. CDR3 coding DNA: TGTGCCAGTAGCCCTGACAGGGCCGGTGGCTACACCTTC. As protein: CASSPDRAGGYTF. The chain links TRBV19 to TRBJ1-2, with 7 bases that match TRBD1. Germline V gene data show CDR1 as LNHDA and CDR2 as SQIVND (reference sequence). CDR3 length: 13 amino acids. V lost 6 bases to trimming and J lost 7 bases; unmatched junction nucleotides: 8.

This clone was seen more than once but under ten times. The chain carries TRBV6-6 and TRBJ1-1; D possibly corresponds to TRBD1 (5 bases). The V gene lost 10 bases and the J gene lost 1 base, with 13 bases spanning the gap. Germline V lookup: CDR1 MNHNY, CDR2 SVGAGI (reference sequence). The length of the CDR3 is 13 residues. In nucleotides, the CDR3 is TGTGCCATCAACGTCGGGGGGAACACTGAAGCTTTCTTT. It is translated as CAINVGGNTEAFF.

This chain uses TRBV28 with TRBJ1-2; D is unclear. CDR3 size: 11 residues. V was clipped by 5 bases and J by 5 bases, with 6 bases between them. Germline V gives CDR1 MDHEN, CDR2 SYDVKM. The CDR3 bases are TGTGCCAGCAGTGGCCTTTATGGCTACACCTTC. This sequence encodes CASSGLYGYTF.

CDR3: CASTHRDRGSGANVLTF. As DNA, the CDR3 is TGTGCCAGTACCCACCGGGACAGGGGATCTGGGGCCAACGTCCTGACTTTC. V usage is TRBV19 and J usage is TRBJ2-6; 10 nucleotides agree with TRBD1. The length of the CDR3 is 17 residues. After removal of 7 bases from V and 1 base from J, the junction contained 7 bases not matched to a gene. Looked up from germline, CDR1 is LNHDA and CDR2 is SQIVND (reference sequence).

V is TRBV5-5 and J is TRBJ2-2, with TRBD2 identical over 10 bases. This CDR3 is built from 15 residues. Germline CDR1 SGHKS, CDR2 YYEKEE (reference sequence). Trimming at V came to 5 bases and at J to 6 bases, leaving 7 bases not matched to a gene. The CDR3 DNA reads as TGTGCCAGCAGTCTCCTAGCGGGAGCGGCCGGGGAGCTGTTTTTT. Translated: CASSLLAGAAGELFF.

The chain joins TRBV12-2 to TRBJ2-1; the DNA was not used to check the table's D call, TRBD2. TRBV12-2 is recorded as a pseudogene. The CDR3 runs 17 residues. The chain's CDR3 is CASRLRSCGEVYNEQFF. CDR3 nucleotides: TGTGCAAGTCGCCTCAGGTCCTGCGGGGAGGTTTACAATGAGCAGTTCTTC.

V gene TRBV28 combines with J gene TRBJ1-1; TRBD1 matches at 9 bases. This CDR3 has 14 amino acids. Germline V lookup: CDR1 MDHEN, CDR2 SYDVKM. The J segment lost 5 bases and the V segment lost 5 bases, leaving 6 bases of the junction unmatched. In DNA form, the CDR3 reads TGTGCCAGCAGTCCCGGGACAGGGAGGACTGAAGCTTTCTTT. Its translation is CASSPGTGRTEAFF.

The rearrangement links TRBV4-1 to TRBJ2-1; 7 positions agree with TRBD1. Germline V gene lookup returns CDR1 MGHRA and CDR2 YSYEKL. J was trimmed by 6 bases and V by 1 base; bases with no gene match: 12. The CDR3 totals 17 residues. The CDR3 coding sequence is TGCGCCAGCAGCCAAGGCACGACTCCTAGGGGGCCCAATGAGCAGTTCTTC. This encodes CASSQGTTPRGPNEQFF.

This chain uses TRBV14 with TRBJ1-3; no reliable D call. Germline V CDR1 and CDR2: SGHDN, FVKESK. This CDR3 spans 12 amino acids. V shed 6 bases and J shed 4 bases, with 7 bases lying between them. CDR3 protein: CASRLSGNTIYF. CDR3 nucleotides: TGTGCCAGCAGGCTCTCCGGAAACACCATATATTTT. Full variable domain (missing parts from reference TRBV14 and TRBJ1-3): EAGVTQFPSHSVIEKGQTVTLRCDPISGHDNLYWYRRVMGKEIKFLLHFVKESKQDESGMPNNRFLAERTGGTYSTLKVQPAELEDSGVYFCASRLSGNTIYFGEGSWLTVV.

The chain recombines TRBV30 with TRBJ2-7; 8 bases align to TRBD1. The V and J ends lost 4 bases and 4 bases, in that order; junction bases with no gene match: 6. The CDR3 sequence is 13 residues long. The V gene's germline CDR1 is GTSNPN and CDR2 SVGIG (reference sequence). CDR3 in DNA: TGTGCCTGGATCGGGACAGGCCATTACGAGCAGTACTTC. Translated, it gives CAWIGTGHYEQYF.

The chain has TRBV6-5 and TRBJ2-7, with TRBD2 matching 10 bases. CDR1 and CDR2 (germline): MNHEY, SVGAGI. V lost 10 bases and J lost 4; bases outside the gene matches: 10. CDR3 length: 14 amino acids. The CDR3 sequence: CATQLTSGSYEQYF. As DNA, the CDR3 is TGTGCCACCCAGTTGACTAGCGGGTCTTACGAGCAGTACTTC.

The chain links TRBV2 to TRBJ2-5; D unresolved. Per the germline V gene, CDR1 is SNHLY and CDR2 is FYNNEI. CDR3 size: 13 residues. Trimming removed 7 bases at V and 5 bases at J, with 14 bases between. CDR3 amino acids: CASTSLYIETQYF. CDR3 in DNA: TGTGCCAGCACCTCCCTGTATATTGAGACCCAGTACTTC.

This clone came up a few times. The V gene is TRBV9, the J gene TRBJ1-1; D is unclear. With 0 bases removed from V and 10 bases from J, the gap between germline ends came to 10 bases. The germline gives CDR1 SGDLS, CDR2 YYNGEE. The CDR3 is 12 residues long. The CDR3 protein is CASSVVSGGAFF. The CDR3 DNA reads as TGTGCCAGCAGCGTAGTCTCGGGAGGAGCTTTCTTT. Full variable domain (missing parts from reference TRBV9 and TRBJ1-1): DSGVTQTPKHLITATGQRVTLRCSPRSGDLSVYWYQQSLDQGLQFLIQYYNGEERAKGNILERFSAQQFPDLHSELNLSSLELGDSALYFCASSVVSGGAFFGQGTRLTVV.

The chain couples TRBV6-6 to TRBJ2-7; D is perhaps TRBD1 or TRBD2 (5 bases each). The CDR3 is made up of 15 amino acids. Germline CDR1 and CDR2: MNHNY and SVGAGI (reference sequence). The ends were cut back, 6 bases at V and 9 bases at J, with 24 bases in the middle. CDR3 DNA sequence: TGTGCCAGCAGACCCCAGCAGGGTCGGGTACTAGGGCAGTACTTC. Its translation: CASRPQQGRVLGQYF.

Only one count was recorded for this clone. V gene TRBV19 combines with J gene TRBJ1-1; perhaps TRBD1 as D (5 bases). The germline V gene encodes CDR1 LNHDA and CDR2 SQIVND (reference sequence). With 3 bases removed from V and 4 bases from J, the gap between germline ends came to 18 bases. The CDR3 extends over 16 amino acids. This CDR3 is CASSIRGPRGGTEAFF. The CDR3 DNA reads TGTGCCAGTAGTATTCGGGGACCAAGGGGTGGCACTGAAGCTTTCTTT.

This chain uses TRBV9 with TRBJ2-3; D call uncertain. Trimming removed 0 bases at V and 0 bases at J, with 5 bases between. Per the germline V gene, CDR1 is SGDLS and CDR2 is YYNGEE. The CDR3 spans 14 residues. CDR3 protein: CASSVDTSTDTQYF. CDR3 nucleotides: TGTGCCAGCAGCGTAGATACTAGCACAGATACGCAGTATTTT.

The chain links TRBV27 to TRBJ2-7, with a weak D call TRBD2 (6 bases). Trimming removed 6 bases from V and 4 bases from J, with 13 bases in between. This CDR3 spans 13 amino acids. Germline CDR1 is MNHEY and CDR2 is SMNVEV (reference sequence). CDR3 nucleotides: TGTGCCAGCAGCATGGACTATAAGTACGAGCAGTACTTC. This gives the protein CASSMDYKYEQYF.

The CDR3, as DNA: TGTGCCAGCAGCCCCGTGGGGGTACCCGGGCCCCAGCATTTT. Translating it yields CASSPVGVPGPQHF. The V gene is TRBV25-1, the J gene TRBJ1-5, with D perhaps TRBD1 (5 bases). There are 14 residues in the CDR3. With 6 bases removed from V and 9 bases from J, the gap between germline ends came to 18 bases. Germline CDR1 MGHDK, CDR2 SYGVNS.

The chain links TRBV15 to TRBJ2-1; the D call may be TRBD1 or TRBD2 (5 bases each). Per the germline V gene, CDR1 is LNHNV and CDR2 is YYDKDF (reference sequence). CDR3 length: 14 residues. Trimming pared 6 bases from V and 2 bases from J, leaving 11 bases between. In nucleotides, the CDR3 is TGTGCCACCAGGTTGAGGGGAGCCTACAATGAGCAGTTCTTC. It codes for CATRLRGAYNEQFF.

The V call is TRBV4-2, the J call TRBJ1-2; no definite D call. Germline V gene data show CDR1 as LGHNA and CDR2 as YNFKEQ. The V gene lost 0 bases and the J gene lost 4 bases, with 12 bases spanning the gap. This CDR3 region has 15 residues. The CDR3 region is CASSQDPETTYGYTF. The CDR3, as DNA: TGTGCCAGCAGCCAAGATCCTGAGACGACCTATGGCTACACCTTC.

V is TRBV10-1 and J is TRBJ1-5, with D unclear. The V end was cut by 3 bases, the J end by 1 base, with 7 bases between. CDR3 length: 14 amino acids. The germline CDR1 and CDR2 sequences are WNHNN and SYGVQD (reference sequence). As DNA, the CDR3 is TGCGCCAGCAGTGATACCAGAAGCAATCAGCCCCAGCATTTT. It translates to CASSDTRSNQPQHF.

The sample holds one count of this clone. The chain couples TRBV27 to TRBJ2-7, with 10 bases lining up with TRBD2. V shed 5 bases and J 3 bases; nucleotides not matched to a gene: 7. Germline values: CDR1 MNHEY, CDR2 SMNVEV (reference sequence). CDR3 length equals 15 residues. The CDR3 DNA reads TGTGCCAGCAGTCCCCAGCGGGGGGGGGTCTACGAGCAGTACTTC. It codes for CASSPQRGGVYEQYF.

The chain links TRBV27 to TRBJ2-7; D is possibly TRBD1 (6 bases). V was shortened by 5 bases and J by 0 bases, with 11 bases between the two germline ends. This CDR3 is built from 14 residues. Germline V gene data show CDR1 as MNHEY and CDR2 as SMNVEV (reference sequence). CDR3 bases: TGTGCCAGCAGTCGAGGACAGTTCTCCTACGAGCAGTACTTC. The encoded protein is CASSRGQFSYEQYF.

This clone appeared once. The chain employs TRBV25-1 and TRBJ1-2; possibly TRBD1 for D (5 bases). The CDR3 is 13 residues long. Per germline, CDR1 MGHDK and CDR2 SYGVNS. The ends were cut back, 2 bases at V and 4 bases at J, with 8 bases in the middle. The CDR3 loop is CASSEPGPYGYTF. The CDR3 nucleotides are TGTGCCAGCAGTGAACCGGGACCCTATGGCTACACCTTC.

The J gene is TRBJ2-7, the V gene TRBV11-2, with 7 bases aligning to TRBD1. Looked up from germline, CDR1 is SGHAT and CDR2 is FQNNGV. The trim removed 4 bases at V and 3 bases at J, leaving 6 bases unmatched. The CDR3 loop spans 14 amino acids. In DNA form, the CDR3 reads TGTGCCAGCAGCTCCACAGGGGCAGGCTACGAGCAGTACTTC. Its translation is CASSSTGAGYEQYF.

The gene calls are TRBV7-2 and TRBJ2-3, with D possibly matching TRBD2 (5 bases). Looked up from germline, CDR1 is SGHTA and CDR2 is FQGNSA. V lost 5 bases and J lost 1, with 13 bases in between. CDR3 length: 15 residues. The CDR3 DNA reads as TGTGCCAGCAGCCCCACCGGGAAGGGCACAGATACGCAGTATTTT. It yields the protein CASSPTGKGTDTQYF. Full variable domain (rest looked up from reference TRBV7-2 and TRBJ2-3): GAGVSQSPSNKVTEKGKDVELRCDPISGHTALYWYRQSLGQGLEFLIYFQGNSAPDKSGLPSDRFSAERTGGSVSTLTIQRTQQEDSAVYLCASSPTGKGTDTQYFGPGTRLTVL.

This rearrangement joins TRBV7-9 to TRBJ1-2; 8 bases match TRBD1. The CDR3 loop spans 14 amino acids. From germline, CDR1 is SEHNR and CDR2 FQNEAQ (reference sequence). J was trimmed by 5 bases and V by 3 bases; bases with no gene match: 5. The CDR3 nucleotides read TGTGCCAGCAGCTTGACAGGGGCGTCGTATGGCTACACCTTC. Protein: CASSLTGASYGYTF.